The 9 T cell receptor beta chains below were found in one sample sequenced in a study of vaccination and CD4 T cells after COVID-19. Sample time point: late sampling 161 to 241 days after vaccination in a few convalescent patients. Treatment reported: roughly nine-day PBMC culture with coronavirus spike peptide pools or control peptides (ViraFEST assay). The Oncomine TCR Beta short-read assay was applied to DNA of cultured CD4+ T cells. TCRdb processed the PCR reads anew with MiXCR; each CDR3 protein has one entry. Altogether around 18,000 distinct CDR3 sequences are present, roughly two fifths being singletons, with the ten largest covering 15% to 20%. For these TCRs, the target antigens are not known. Source: CD4+ T cells from blood, cultured in vitro, taken about 7 months after SARS-CoV-2 vaccination. Receptors were obtained from a human donor who had recovered from COVID-19.

The chain joins TRBV7-6 to TRBJ2-1; D tentatively fits TRBD1 or TRBD2 (6 bases each). Per the germline V gene, CDR1 is SGHVS and CDR2 is FNYEAQ. V was clipped by 5 bases and J by 5 bases, with 16 bases between them. CDR3 length: 15 amino acids. CDR3 bases: TGTGCCAGCAGCCTAAGGGGGGTTTTCCACAATGAGCAGTTCTTC. Its protein product is CASSLRGVFHNEQFF. Drawing the rest from reference TRBV7-6 and TRBJ2-1, the complete variable domain is GAGVSQSPRYKVTKRGQDVALRCDPISGHVSLYWYRQALGQGPEFLTYFNYEAQQDKSGLPNDRFSAERPEGSISTLTIQRTEQRDSAMYRCASSLRGVFHNEQFFGPGTRLTVL.

This chain links TRBV12-5 with TRBJ2-7; 14 positions match TRBD2. The J segment lost 9 bases and the V segment lost 7 bases, leaving 8 bases of the junction unmatched. Germline CDR1 and CDR2: LGHNT and FRNRAP. This CDR3 has 14 residues. In DNA form, the CDR3 reads TGTGCTAGTGCCCCTCGACTAGCGGGGGGGCTGCAGTACTTC. Amino acid sequence: CASAPRLAGGLQYF.

This sequence joins TRBV7-8 and TRBJ1-1; possibly TRBD1 for D (5 bases). The CDR3 is made up of 14 amino acids. Per the germline V gene, CDR1 is SGHVS and CDR2 is FQNEAQ. The V and J ends lost 5 bases and 1 base respectively, with 11 bases between them. CDR3 region: CASSRQRKNTEAFF. In DNA, the CDR3 is TGTGCCAGCAGCCGACAGAGGAAGAACACTGAAGCTTTCTTT.

This clonotype came up a few times. The genes are TRBV20-1 and TRBJ2-3; 10 bases are shared with TRBD2. The CDR3 has 14 residues. V lost 3 bases, J lost 5 bases, and 5 bases stayed unmatched. Germline CDR1 reads DFQATT; CDR2 reads SNEGSKA (reference sequence). Written as DNA, the CDR3 is TGCAGTGCTAGGGCTAGCGGGAGAAAAGATACGCAGTATTTT. This gives the protein CSARASGRKDTQYF.

This rearrangement joins TRBV2 to TRBJ1-6, with 9 positions matching TRBD1. This CDR3 contains 15 residues. Germline V CDR1 and CDR2: SNHLY, FYNNEI. With 5 bases clipped from V and 9 bases from J, the junction kept 8 bases outside the gene matches. CDR3 residues: CASSSDRGGGSPLHF. The CDR3, as DNA: TGTGCCAGCAGTTCGGACAGGGGAGGAGGTTCACCCCTCCACTTT. Based on the CDR3 plus reference TRBV2 and TRBJ1-6, the full variable domain is EPEVTQTPSHQVTQMGQEVILRCVPISNHLYFYWYRQILGQKVEFLVSFYNNEISEKSEIFDDQFSVERPDGSNFTLKIRSTKLEDSAMYFCASSSDRGGGSPLHFGNGTRLTVT.

This sequence joins TRBV7-9 and TRBJ1-6, with no clear D. V was cut by 0 bases and J by 5 bases, with 8 bases left in between. Germline loops: CDR1 SEHNR, CDR2 FQNEAQ (reference sequence). This CDR3 spans 15 amino acids. CDR3 sequence (DNA): TGTGCCAGCAGCTTAGCCCGGGCTGATAATTCACCCCTCCACTTT. Its protein product is CASSLARADNSPLHF.

As concerns this clonotype: A junction end diverges from the germline sequence, so it may reflect a read error. The chain couples TRBV25-1 to TRBJ1-1, with D unclear. Germline-derived CDR1 and CDR2 are MGHDK and SYGVNS. This CDR3 has 14 amino acids. The CDR3: CASSESEKNTEAFF. CDR3 sequence (DNA): TGTGCCAGCAGCGAATCGGAGAAGAACACTGAAGCTTTCTTT.

This clonotype turned up a few times. CDR3 sequence: CASSLGVLTDTQYF. CDR3 DNA sequence: TGTGCCAGCAGCTTAGGTGTTTTGACAGATACGCAGTATTTT. The chain joins TRBV7-6 to TRBJ2-3; D is undetermined. This CDR3 spans 14 amino acids. Germline values: CDR1 SGHVS, CDR2 FNYEAQ. Trimming took off 1 base at V and 3 bases at J, with 8 bases between the two ends.

The chain combines TRBV7-2 with TRBJ2-7; 10 positions agree with TRBD2. CDR3 length: 15 residues. Germline V CDR1 and CDR2: SGHTA, FQGNSA. V gave up 3 bases and J gave up 3 bases; unmatched junction bases: 5. In DNA, the CDR3 is TGTGCCAGCAGCTTCGTTAGCGGGGGGTACTACGAGCAGTACTTC. It encodes CASSFVSGGYYEQYF.